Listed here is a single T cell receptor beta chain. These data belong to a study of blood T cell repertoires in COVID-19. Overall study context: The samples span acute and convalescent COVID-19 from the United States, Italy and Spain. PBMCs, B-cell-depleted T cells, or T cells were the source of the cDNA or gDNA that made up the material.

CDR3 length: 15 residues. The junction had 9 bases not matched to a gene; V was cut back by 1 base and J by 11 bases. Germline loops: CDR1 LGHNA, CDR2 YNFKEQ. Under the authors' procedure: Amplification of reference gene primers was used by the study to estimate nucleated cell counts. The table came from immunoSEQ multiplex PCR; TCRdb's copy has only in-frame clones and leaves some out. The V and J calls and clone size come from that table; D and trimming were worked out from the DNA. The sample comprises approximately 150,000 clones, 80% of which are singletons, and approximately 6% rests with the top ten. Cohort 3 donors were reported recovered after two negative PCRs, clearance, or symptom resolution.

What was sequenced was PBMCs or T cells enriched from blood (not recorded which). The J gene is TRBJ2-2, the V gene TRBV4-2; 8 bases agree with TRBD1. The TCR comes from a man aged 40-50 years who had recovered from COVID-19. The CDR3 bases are TGTGCCAGCAGCCAAGGATCGGGACAGGCCCGTGAGCTGTTTTTT. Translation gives CASSQGSGQARELFF.